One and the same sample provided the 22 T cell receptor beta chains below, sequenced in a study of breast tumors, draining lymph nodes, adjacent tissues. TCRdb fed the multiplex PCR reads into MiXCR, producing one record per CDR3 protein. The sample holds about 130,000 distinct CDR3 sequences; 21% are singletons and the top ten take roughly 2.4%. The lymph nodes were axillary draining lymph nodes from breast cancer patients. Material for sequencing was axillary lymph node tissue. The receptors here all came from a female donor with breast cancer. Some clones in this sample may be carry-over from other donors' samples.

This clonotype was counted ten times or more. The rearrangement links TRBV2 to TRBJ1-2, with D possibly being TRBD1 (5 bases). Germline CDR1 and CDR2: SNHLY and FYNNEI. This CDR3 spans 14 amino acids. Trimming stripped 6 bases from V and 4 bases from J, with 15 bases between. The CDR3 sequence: CASRTGTDGYGYTF. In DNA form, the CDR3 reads TGTGCCAGCAGGACCGGGACGGATGGCTATGGCTACACCTTC.

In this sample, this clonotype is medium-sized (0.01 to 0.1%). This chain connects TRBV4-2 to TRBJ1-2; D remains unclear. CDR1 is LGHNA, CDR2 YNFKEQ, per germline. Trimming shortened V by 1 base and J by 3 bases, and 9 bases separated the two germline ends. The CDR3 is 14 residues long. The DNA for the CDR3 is TGTGCCAGCAGCCAAGGGGGTTCAGACTATGGCTACACCTTC. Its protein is CASSQGGSDYGYTF.

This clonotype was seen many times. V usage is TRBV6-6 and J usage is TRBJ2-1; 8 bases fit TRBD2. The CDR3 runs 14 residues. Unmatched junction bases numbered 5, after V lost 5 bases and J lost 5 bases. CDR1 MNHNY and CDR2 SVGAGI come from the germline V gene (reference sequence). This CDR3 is CASSEPGLDNEQFF. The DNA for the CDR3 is TGTGCCAGCAGTGAGCCGGGACTAGACAATGAGCAGTTCTTC.

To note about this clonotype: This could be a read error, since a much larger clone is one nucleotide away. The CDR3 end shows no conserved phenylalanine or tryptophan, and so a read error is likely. The CDR3 is CASSLPGAETQYL. Here the CDR3 DNA reads TGTGCCAGCAGCTTACCCGGGGCTGAGACCCAGTACCTC. The chain links TRBV11-2 to TRBJ2-5; D may correspond to TRBD1 or TRBD2 (5 bases each). The CDR3 consists of 13 residues. Trimming took 2 bases from V and 5 from J, leaving 9 bases between them. The germline gives CDR1 SGHAT, CDR2 FQNNGV.

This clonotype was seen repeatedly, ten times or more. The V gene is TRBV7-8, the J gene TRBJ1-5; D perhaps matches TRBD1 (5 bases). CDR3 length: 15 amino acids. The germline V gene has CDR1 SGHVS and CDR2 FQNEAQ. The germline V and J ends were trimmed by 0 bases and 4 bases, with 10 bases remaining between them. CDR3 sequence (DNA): TGTGCCAGCAGCTTAGCGGTAAGGGGTAATCAGCCCCAGCATTTT. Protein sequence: CASSLAVRGNQPQHF.

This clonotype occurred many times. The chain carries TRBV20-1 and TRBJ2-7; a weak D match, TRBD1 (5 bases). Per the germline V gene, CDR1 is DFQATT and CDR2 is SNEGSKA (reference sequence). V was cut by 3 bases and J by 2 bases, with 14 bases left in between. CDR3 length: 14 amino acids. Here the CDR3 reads CSASGASEAYEQYF. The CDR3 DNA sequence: TGCAGTGCTAGTGGGGCTTCCGAAGCCTACGAGCAGTACTTC.

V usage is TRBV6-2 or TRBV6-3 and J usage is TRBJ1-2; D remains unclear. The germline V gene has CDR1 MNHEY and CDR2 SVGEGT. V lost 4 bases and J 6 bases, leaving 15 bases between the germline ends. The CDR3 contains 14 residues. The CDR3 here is CASSSLTALDGYTF. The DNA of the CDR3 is TGTGCCAGCAGTTCCTTGACCGCGTTGGATGGCTACACCTTC.

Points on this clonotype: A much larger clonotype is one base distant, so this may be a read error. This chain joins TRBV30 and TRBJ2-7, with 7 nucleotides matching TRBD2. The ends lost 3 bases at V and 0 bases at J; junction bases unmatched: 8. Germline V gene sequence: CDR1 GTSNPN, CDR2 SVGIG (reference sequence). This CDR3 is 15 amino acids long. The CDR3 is CAWRRGGGSSYEQYF. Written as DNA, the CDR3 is TGTGCCTGGAGGAGGGGAGGCGGGAGCTCCTACGAGCAGTACTTC. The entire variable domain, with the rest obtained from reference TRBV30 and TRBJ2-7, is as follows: SQTIHQWPATLVQPVGSPLSLECTVEGTSNPNLYWYRQAAGRGLQLLFYSVGIGQISSEVPQNLSASRPQDRQFILSSKKLLLSDSGFYLCAWRRGGGSSYEQYFGPGTRLTVT.

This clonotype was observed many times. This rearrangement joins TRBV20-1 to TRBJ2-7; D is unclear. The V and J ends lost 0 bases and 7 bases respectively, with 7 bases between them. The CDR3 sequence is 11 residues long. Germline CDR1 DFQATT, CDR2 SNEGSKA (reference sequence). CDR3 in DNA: TGCAGTGCTAGAGATCCCGGGGAGCAGTACTTC. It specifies CSARDPGEQYF.

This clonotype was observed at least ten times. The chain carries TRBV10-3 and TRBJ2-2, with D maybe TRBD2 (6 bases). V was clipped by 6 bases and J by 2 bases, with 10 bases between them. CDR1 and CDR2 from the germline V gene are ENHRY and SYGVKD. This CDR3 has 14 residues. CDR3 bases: TGTGCCATCAGCTCAACTAGCAACACCGGGGAGCTGTTTTTT. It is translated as CAISSTSNTGELFF.

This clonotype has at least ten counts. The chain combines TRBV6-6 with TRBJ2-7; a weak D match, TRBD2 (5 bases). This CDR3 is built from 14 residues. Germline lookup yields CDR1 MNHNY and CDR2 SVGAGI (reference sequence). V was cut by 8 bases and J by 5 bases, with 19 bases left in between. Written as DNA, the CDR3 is TGTGCCAGCTACTCCTCCGGGGTATTCCACGAGCAGTACTTC. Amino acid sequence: CASYSSGVFHEQYF.

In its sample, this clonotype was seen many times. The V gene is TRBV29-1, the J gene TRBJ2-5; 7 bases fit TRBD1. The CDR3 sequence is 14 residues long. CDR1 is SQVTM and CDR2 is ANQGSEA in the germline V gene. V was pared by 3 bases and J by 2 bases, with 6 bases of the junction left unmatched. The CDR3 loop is CSVELTGVQETQYF. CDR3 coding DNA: TGCAGCGTTGAGCTAACAGGGGTTCAAGAGACCCAGTACTTC.

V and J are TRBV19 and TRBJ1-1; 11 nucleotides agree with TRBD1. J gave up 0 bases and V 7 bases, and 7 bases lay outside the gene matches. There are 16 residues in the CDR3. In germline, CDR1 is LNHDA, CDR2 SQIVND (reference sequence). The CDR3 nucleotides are TGTGCCAGTACCATCCGGACAGGGGGCCTGAACACTGAAGCTTTCTTT. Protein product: CASTIRTGGLNTEAFF.

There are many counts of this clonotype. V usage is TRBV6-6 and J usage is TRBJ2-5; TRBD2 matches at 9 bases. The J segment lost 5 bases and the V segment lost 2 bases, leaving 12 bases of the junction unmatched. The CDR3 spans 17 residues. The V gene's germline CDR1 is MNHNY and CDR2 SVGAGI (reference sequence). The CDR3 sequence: CASSYGLREGPMETQYF. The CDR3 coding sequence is TGTGCCAGCAGTTACGGTCTGCGGGAGGGCCCGATGGAGACCCAGTACTTC.

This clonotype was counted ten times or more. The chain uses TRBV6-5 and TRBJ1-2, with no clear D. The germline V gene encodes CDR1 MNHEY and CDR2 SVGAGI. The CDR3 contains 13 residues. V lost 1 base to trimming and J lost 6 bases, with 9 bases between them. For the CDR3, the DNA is TGTGCCAGCAGTTACTTGGGGTCCCATGGCTACACCTTC. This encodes CASSYLGSHGYTF.

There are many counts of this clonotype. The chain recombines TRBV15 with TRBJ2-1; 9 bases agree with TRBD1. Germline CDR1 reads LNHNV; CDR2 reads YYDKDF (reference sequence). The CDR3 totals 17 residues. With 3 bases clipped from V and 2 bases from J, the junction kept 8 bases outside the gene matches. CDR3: CATSRGGGQGPYNEQFF. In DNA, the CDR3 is TGTGCCACCAGCAGGGGGGGGGGACAGGGCCCCTACAATGAGCAGTTCTTC.

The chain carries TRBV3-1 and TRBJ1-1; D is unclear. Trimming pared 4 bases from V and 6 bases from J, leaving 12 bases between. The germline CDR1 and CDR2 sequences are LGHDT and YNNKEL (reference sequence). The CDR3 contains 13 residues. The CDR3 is CASSLIVGAEAFF. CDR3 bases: TGTGCCAGCAGCCTCATAGTGGGCGCTGAAGCTTTCTTT.

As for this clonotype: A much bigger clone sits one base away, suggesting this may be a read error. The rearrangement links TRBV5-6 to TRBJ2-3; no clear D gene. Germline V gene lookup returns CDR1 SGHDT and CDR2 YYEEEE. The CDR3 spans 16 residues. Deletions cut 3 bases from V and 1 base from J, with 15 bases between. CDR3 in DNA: TGTGCCAGCAGCTCGGCCCTAGTTCCGGGCACAGATACGCAGTATTTT. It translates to CASSSALVPGTDTQYF.

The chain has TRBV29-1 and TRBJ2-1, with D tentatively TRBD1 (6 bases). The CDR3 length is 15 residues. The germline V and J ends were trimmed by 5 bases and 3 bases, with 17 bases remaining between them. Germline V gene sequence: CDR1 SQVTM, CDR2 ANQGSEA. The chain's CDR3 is CSVSGTRPGYNEQFF. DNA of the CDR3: TGCAGCGTTTCAGGGACACGTCCGGGCTACAATGAGCAGTTCTTC.

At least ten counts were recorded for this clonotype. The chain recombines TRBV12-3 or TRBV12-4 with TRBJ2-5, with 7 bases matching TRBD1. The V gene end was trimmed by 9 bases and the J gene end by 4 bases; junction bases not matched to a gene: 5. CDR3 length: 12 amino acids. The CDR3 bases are TGTGCCAGTTCGGACAGGTTAGAGACCCAGTACTTC. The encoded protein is CASSDRLETQYF.

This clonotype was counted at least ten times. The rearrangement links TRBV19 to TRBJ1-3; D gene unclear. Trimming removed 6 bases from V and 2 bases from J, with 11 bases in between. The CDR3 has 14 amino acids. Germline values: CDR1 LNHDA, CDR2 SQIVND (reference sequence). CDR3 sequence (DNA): TGTGCCAGTAGCCAGTCATGGCCTGGAAACACCATATATTTT. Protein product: CASSQSWPGNTIYF.

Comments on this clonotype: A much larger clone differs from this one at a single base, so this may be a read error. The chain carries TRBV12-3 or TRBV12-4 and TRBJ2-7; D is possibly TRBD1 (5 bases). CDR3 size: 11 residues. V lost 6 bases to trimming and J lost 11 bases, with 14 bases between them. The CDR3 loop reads CASSPVTEKYF. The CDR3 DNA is TGTGCCAGCAGCCCCGTGACAGAGAAGTACTTC.